The sequence of this TCR beta chain was determined in a study of T cell changes during pregnancy in multiple sclerosis. The CDR3 covers 13 residues. V was pared by 3 bases and J by 4 bases, with 7 bases between. Germline CDR1 is SGHNT and CDR2 is YENEEA. Measured with immunoSEQ multiplex PCR; TCRdb has only the in-frame clones, and not every one. Of tens of thousands of clones in the sample, 90% to 95% were seen once. This specimen consisted of peripheral blood, obtained in the third trimester of pregnancy. The chain has TRBV11-3 and TRBJ2-1, with D unresolved. The receptor comes from a female donor with multiple sclerosis, enrolled in a pregnancy study. CDR3 sequence: CASSFDTYNEQFF. In nucleotides, the CDR3 is TGTGCCAGCAGCTTCGACACGTACAATGAGCAGTTCTTC.